This T cell receptor (beta chain) is from a study of T cells expressing NK-cell markers. TCRdb reprocessed the 5' RACE reads and keeps a single row for each CDR3 protein, giving no DNA. Here the sample table reports roughly 170,000 distinct CDR3 sequences. The sample taken for sequencing was blood T cells: a sorted CD56 or NKG2C T cell subset, CD4+ or CD8+ T cells, or bulk PBMC T cells (not recorded which). The clonotype was recovered from a woman between 18 and 69 years old in good health.

CDR3 amino acids: CASSLRETYNEQFF. V and J are TRBV7-8 and TRBJ2-1; the D gene TCRdb calls, TRBD1, cannot be checked with no DNA. From germline, CDR1 is SGHVS and CDR2 FQNEAQ. The length of the CDR3 is 14 residues.